This record covers a single TCR beta chain. Its antigen is not yet known. Being one base from a much bigger clone, this may be a read error. The CDR3 numbers 16 residues from cysteine through phenylalanine. Only CDR3 DNA is held: 48 bases, read in frame from base 1. At the junction V is shortened by 4 bases and J by 0 bases, with 18 bases in between. The germline V gene (reference sequence) supplies CDR1 GTSNPN and CDR2 SVGIG. This sample is part of a study of human T cells and chemical hapten exposure (dated by TCRdb to about 2021). About the investigation overall: For sensitization, 2% DPC in acetone was applied to a roughly 2 cm by roughly 2 cm area of upper inner arm skin. Weekly therapeutic DPC doses were additionally applied to the scalp of patients throughout the roughly 24-week study period. Patch tests used Finn chambers with 0.01% DPC on the upper back, scored after 6 days by International Contact Dermatitis Research Group standards. The mostly female patient cohort included alopecia areata with under or over 50% scalp involvement, alopecia totalis and alopecia universalis. Libraries were combined into a pool for sequencing, and differences in TCR yield between samples came mainly from small differences in library volumes within the pool. This study followed changes in the peripheral blood TCR repertoire in vivo during primary and secondary sensitization of alopecia patients to the hapten diphenylcyclopropenone (DPC). Blood was sampled from patients pre-sensitization (week 0) and at 2, 6 and about 24 weeks after DPC sensitization. Twenty-nine alopecia patients gave blood for TCR sequencing at one to four time points (pre-sensitization, 2, 6 and 24 weeks). The full study reports these points: Compared with pre-sensitization or healthy control sets, expanded TCRs formed significantly more large CDR3 similarity clusters, which is consistent with antigen-driven responses. Repeated subsampling changed both the strength of the expansion versus patch-test correlation and the threshold at which that correlation became significant. DPC sensitization did not change the number of TCRs with a frequency above 1 in 1000, and there was no evidence of changes in global repertoire structure. Patch test score was positively correlated with the number of PT1 expanded TCRs, with significance at thresholds 8, 16 and 32 but not at 4. Alopecia, a presumed autoimmune disease, was present in all patients, so the immune response of the patients might differ from that of healthy individuals.

The method behind the library was RACE. Sequencing took place on a NextSeq 500. During library preparation, unique molecular identifiers were attached to individual cDNA molecules so that TCRs could be counted in a quantitative, reproducible way. Both TCR alpha and TCR beta chains were sequenced from each blood RNA sample. In the authors' own workflow: A median of about 87,000 TCRs per sample was observed, with a range of about 20,000 to 700,000. The Decombinator software suite was used to annotate V, J and CDR3 in the TCR reads. For the PS versus PT1 abundance plots, all samples were subsampled to the same number of TCRs (28,000). TCRs were defined as expanded if absent before sensitization and observed at least eight times at the 2-week time point. Starting from the raw public reads, TCRdb applied fastp trimming at Q25, assembled clones with MiXCR and retained in-frame beta chains. All rows with the same CDR3 protein become a single entry with the most common DNA and genes. The V and J calls were not made by the authors but by TCRdb's processing. In this sample the table shows tens of thousands of distinct CDR3 sequences, about 10% of which occur a single time. The biggest ten clones account for 3.7% of the sample.

Read against the paper, the sample's time point label means: patch test 3, about 24 weeks after DPC sensitization. The treatment or condition label here, explained by the study, means: therapeutic diphenylcyclopropenone sensitization with weekly scalp DPC. Blood at each patch-test visit was drawn before the patch test was applied. To be eligible, patients had to be aged 18 to 70, diagnosed with alopecia and judged suitable for DPC therapy, while pregnant patients were excluded. Unfractionated whole blood was collected in Tempus Blood RNA tubes, and total RNA was extracted from that blood. The sequence was collected from a woman between 50 and 59 years old with alopecia areata. Some clones in this sample may be carry-over from other donors' samples. The starting material was whole blood, obtained in connection with sensitization to the hapten diphenylcyclopropenone (DPC). The chain is encoded by TRBV30 joined to TRBJ2-5; a tentative D match to TRBD2 spans 6 bases. For the CDR3, the sequence is CAWKRGSGPYQETQYF. The DNA sequence is given as TGTGCCTGGAAAAGGGGTAGCGGACCGTACCAAGAGACCCAGTACTTC.